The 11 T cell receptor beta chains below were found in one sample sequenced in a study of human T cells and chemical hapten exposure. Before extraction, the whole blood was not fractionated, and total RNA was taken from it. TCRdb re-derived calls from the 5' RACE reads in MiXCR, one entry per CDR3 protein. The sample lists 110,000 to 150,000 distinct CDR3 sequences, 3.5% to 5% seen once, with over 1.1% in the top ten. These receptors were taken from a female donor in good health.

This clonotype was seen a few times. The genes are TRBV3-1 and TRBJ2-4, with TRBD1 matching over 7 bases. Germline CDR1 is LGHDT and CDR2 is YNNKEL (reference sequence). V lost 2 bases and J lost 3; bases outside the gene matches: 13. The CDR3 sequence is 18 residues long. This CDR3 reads CASSQRMGTAINKNIQYF. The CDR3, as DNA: TGTGCCAGCAGCCAACGCATGGGGACAGCTATCAACAAAAACATTCAGTACTTC. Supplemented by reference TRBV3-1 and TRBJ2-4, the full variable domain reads DTAVSQTPKYLVTQMGNDKSIKCEQNLGHDTMYWYKQDSKKFLKIMFSYNNKELIINETVPNRFSPKSPDKAHLNLHINSLELGDSAVYFCASSQRMGTAINKNIQYFGAGTRLSVL.

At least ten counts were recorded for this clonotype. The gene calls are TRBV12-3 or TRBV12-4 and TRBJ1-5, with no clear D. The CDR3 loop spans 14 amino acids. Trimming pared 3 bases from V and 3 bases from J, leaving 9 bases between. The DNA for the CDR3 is TGTGCCAGCAGTTTGGTGGGGTACAATCAGCCCCAGCATTTT. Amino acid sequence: CASSLVGYNQPQHF.

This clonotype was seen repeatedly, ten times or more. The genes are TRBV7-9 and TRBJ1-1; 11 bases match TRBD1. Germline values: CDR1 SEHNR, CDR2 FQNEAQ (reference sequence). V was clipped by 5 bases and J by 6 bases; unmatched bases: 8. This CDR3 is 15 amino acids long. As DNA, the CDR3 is TGTGCCAGCAGCCCAGGGACAGGGGGACTCGCTGAAGCTTTCTTT. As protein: CASSPGTGGLAEAFF.

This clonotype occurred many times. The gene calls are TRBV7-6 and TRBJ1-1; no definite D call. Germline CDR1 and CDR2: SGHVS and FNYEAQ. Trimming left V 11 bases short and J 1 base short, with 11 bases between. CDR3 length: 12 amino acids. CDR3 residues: CAGYGPNTEAFF. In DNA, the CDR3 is TGTGCCGGATATGGACCGAACACTGAAGCTTTCTTT.

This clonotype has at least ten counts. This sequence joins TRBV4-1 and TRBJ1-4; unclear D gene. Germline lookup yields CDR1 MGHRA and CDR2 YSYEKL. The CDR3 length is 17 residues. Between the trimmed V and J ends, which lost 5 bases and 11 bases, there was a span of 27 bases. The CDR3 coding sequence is TGCGCCAGCAGCACGCTCCAACCCCAGGCGGCCTCGCGGAAACTGTTTTTT. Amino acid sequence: CASSTLQPQAASRKLFF.

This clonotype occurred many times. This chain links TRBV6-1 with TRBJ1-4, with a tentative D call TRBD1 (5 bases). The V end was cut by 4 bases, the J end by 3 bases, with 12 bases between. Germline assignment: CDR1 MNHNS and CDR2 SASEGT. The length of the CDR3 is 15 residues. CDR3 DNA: TGTGCCAGCAGTGTAACCGGGACCTCTAATGAAAAACTGTTTTTT. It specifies CASSVTGTSNEKLFF.

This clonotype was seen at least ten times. CDR3 region: CASSGTGTGRSSSDYEQYF. CDR3 sequence (DNA): TGTGCCAGCAGTGGGACCGGGACAGGGAGATCTAGCAGTGACTACGAGCAGTACTTC. The J gene is TRBJ2-7, the V gene TRBV27, with 9 bases that match TRBD1. Germline-derived CDR1 and CDR2 are MNHEY and SMNVEV (reference sequence). This CDR3 is built from 19 residues. Trimming cost V 5 bases and J 3 bases; bases outside gene matches: 20.

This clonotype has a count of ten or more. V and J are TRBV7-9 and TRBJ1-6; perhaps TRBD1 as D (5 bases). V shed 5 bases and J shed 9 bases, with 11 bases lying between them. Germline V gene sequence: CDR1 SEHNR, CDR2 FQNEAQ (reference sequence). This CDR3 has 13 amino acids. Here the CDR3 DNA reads TGTGCCAGCAGCATCGGGGGAGGTTCACCCCTCCACTTT. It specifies CASSIGGGSPLHF. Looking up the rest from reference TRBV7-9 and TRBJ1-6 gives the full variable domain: DTGVSQNPRHKITKRGQNVTFRCDPISEHNRLYWYRQTLGQGPEFLTYFQNEAQLEKSRLLSDRFSAERPKGSFSTLEIQRTEQGDSAMYLCASSIGGGSPLHFGNGTRLTVT.

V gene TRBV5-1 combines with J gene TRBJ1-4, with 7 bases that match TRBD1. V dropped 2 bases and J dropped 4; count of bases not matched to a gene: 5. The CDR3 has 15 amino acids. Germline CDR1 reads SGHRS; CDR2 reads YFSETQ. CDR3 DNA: TGCGCCAGCAGCTTTGGGGACAGAAATAATGAAAAACTGTTTTTT. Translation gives CASSFGDRNNEKLFF.

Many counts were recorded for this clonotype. The CDR3 DNA sequence: TGTGCCAGCAGGGTCCCGGGACAGGTTAACACAGATACGCAGTATTTT. This translates into CASRVPGQVNTDTQYF. The V and J genes are TRBV28 and TRBJ2-3; 8 nucleotides align to TRBD1. The CDR3 is made up of 16 amino acids. Trimming removed 6 bases from V and 2 bases from J; junction bases left unmatched: 10. Germline V gene data show CDR1 as MDHEN and CDR2 as SYDVKM.

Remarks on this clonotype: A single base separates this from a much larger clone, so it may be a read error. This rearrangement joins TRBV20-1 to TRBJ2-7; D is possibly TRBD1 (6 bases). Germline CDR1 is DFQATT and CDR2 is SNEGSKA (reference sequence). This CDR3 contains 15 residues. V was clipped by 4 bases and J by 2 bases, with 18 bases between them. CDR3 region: CSAIPLTGGAYEQYF. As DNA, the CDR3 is TGCAGTGCTATTCCCCTGACAGGAGGTGCCTACGAGCAGTACTTC.